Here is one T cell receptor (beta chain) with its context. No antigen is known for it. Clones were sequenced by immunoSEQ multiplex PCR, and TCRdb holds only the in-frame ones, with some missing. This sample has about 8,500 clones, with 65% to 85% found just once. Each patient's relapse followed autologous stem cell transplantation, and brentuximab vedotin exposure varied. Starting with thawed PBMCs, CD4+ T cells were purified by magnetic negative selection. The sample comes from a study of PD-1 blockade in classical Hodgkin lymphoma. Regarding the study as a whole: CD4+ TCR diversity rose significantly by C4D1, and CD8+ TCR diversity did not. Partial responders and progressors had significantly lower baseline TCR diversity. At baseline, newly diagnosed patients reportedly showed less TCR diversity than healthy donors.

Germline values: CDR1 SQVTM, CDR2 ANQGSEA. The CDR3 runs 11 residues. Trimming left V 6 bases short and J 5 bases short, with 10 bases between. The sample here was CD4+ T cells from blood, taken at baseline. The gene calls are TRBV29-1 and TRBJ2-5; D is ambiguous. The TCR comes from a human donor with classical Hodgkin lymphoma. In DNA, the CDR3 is TGCAGCGTCCTGGTAGGGGAGACCCAGTACTTC. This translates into CSVLVGETQYF.